What follows describes a single T cell receptor (beta chain). This clonotype was recorded a few times. Its antigen remains undetermined. Within one base of it there is no much larger clone, and no base qualities were kept. The data originate from a study of response to subunit inactivated influenza vaccine (dated by TCRdb to the late 2010s). Regarding the complete study: Deep quantitative profiling of the T cell receptor repertoire was used in the study to follow responses to a trivalent subunit inactivated influenza vaccine.

V was cut back by 2 bases and J by 0 bases, leaving a gap of 11 bases between them. CDR1 and CDR2 are drawn from the germline V gene: SGHVS, FQNEAQ. The CDR3 goes from the cysteine to the phenylalanine over 17 residues. The sequence is cut down to CDR3 DNA, 51 bases in frame from base 1. Libraries were prepared through RT-PCR. Sequencing was carried out with an Illumina HiSeq 2500. TCRdb trimmed the raw reads at Q25, called clones with MiXCR and kept productive beta chains. Every CDR3 protein is listed once, alongside the most common genes and DNA of its rows. The table for this sample lists hundreds of thousands of distinct CDR3 sequences; less than 20% of them were counted only once. Of the sample, around 10% is held by the ten largest clones. Study-level results and caveats: The authors suggested that each seasonal influenza vaccination may recruit only a limited number of new T cells.

The rearrangement joined TRBV7-8 to TRBJ2-6; no D gene is confidently identified. The starting material was PBMCs from blood, obtained 11 to 12 days after vaccination. This receptor was taken from a man aged 50-60 years who received an inactivated influenza vaccine. Donor details come from another sample of the same person, matched by shared clones. In nucleotide form, the sequence is TGTGCCAGCAGCTTATTCGATTTCCTCTCTGGGGCCAACGTCCTGACTTTC. The translation is CASSLFDFLSGANVLTF. Reference TRBV7-8 and TRBJ2-6 genes cover what lies past the CDR3, so the full variable domain is GAGVSQSPRYKVAKRGQDVALRCDPISGHVSLFWYQQALGQGPEFLTYFQNEAQLDKSGLPSDRFFAERPEGSVSTLKIQRTQQEDSAVYLCASSLFDFLSGANVLTFGAGSRLTVL.